This TCR beta chain was identified in a study of Graves' ophthalmopathy and Graves' hyperthyroidism. Study summary: Being free of ophthalmopathy for 18 months of follow-up defined stable hyperthyroidism.

Hyperthyroidism was new, under 2 months, in patients aged 18 to 65. RNA transcripts provided the template for amplifying TCR beta CDR3 regions. Amplification began with first-round RT-PCR using HTBI primers, then second-round multiplex PCR was performed. TCRdb re-derived calls from the multiplex PCR reads in MiXCR, one entry per CDR3 protein. The sample yields more than 1,000,000 distinct CDR3 sequences, about two fifths seen once. Study-wide results and caveats: The majority of expanded thyroid clonotypes above 0.001 frequency also occurred in blood. A classifier, a 13-signature model, separated ophthalmopathy from stable hyperthyroidism with 87.88% sensitivity and 81.08% specificity.

Note on this clonotype: Its antigen is currently unknown.

The source material was peripheral blood or thyroid tissue (not recorded which). The TCR comes from an adult man with Graves' hyperthyroidism.

As DNA, the CDR3 is TGTGCCAGCAGTGGGCTAGCCTCTTCCTACGAGCAGTACTTC. It yields the protein CASSGLASSYEQYF. The rearrangement links TRBV25-1 to TRBJ2-7; perhaps TRBD2 as D (5 bases). The CDR3 runs 14 residues. The ends were cut back, 4 bases at V and 1 base at J, with 11 bases in the middle. The germline gives CDR1 MGHDK, CDR2 SYGVNS.